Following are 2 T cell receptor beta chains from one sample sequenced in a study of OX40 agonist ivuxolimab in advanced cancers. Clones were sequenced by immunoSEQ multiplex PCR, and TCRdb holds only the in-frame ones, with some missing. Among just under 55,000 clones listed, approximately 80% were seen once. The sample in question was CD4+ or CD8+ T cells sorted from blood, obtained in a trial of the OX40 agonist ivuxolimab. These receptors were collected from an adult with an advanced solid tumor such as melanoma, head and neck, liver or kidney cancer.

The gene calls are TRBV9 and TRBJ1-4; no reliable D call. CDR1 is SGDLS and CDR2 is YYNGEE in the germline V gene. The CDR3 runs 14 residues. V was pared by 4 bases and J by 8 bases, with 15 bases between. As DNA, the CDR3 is TGTGCCAGCAGCCCCCGGGTCACTCGGGAAAAACTGTTTTTT. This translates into CASSPRVTREKLFF.

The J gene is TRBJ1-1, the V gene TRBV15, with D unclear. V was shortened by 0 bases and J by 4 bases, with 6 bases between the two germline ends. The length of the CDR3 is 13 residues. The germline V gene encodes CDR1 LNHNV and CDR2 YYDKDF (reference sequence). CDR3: CATSRDRSTEAFF. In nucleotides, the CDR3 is TGTGCCACCAGCAGAGATCGGAGCACTGAAGCTTTCTTT.